This TCR beta chain was found in a study of Ad26.COV2.S vaccination and SARS-CoV-2 variants. Study-wide background: This donor came from the COV1001 trial of Ad26.COV2.S.

Method: immunoSEQ multiplex PCR; TCRdb's copy keeps in-frame clones and lacks some. The repertoire holds about 330,000 clones, with 85% to 90% as singletons. The treatment was: around 19 received Ad26.COV2.S at low or high dose, single or two shots; roughly 5 received placebo; per-sample allocation not given. Vaccine and placebo recipients were sampled on day 63 after the first injection. The study, taken as a whole, reports: Substantial post-vaccination breadth of spike-specific CD8+ and CD4+ T cell responses was reported. Vaccine and placebo groups showed comparable non-spike TCR breadth.

The CDR3 has 14 residues. Between the trimmed V and J ends, which lost 3 bases and 5 bases, there was a span of 10 bases. Germline V gives CDR1 SEHNR, CDR2 FQNEAQ (reference sequence). As regards this clone: The target antigen is unknown.

This sequence was found in a person aged 18 to 65 who received the Ad26.COV2.S COVID-19 vaccine or a placebo. The chain carries TRBV7-9 and TRBJ2-2, with a weak D call TRBD1 (5 bases). Material: peripheral blood, obtained in a trial of Ad26.COV2.S vaccine versus placebo. The CDR3 reads CASSFREETGELFF. CDR3 in DNA: TGTGCCAGCAGCTTCAGGGAAGAGACCGGGGAGCTGTTTTTT.